One and the same sample provided the 28 T cell receptor beta chains below, sequenced in a study of CD8+ T cells in alopecia areata. cDNA reverse transcribed from extracted RNA served as the sequencing template. Using immunoSEQ multiplex PCR, the repertoire was profiled, and TCRdb retains in-frame clones only, with some absent. The table records roughly 250,000 clones, roughly two thirds of them present only once. Source: CD4+ T cells sorted from blood, taken at week 0. These receptors originate from a human donor with alopecia areata.

This clone was found once. V gene TRBV5-1 combines with J gene TRBJ2-6, with TRBD1 identical over 8 bases. The CDR3 covers 17 residues. V gave up 1 base and J gave up 3 bases; unmatched junction bases: 6. From germline, CDR1 is SGHRS and CDR2 YFSETQ. This CDR3 is CASSLWAGGRGANVLTF. The CDR3 DNA follows: TGCGCCAGCAGCTTGTGGGCAGGGGGCCGTGGGGCCAACGTCCTGACTTTC.

In regard to this clone: Since the CDR3 does not end with the conserved phenylalanine or tryptophan, this likely comes from a read error. The limits of the CDR3 on the DNA are not certain, so only TCRdb's listed CDR3 is given. This sequence joins TRBV20-1 and TRBJ1-2. The CDR3 has 9 residues if both end residues are counted. Looked up from germline, CDR1 is DFQATT and CDR2 is SNEGSKA (reference sequence). The CDR3: CSAPGASSL.

CDR3 bases: TGTGCCAGCGCCCTGGGGGGCACCTATAATTCACCCCTCCACTTT. Translating it yields CASALGGTYNSPLHF. The gene calls are TRBV25-1 and TRBJ1-6; tentatively, D is TRBD1 (6 bases). Germline values: CDR1 MGHDK, CDR2 SYGVNS. This CDR3 is built from 15 residues. V was shortened by 8 bases and J by 2 bases, with 13 bases between the two germline ends.

CDR3 in amino acids: CASSNRRTSYNEQFF. The CDR3 nucleotides are TGTGCCAGCAGTAACCGACGGACTTCCTACAATGAGCAGTTCTTC. The rearrangement joins TRBV6-5 to TRBJ2-1; possibly TRBD2 for D (5 bases). Germline V gives CDR1 MNHEY, CDR2 SVGAGI. The CDR3 totals 15 residues. V lost 5 bases to trimming and J lost 1 base, with 12 bases between them.

The CDR3 sequence: CTSSHKWAPF. In nucleotides, the CDR3 is TGCACCAGCAGCCACAAGTGGGCTCCCTTC. This rearrangement joins TRBV1 to TRBJ1-2; the DNA was not compared with TRBD1, the D call given in the table. TRBV1 is a known pseudogene. The CDR3 has 10 residues.

This clone was found a few times. The chain couples TRBV6-5 to TRBJ2-5, with 8 bases identical to TRBD1. The CDR3 spans 14 residues. Trimming took 5 bases from V and 2 from J; bases not matched to a gene: 4. The germline gives CDR1 MNHEY, CDR2 SVGAGI. The CDR3 nucleotides are TGTGCCAGCAGTCAACAGGGGGGACAAGAGACCCAGTACTTC. Amino acids: CASSQQGGQETQYF.

With respect to this clone: The same CDR3 is also encoded by other DNA sequences in this sample. V is TRBV29-1 and J is TRBJ1-2; D uncertain. Deletions cut 1 base from V and 5 bases from J, with 8 bases between. This CDR3 spans 12 amino acids. CDR1 and CDR2 (germline): SQVTM, ANQGSEA. The CDR3 nucleotides read TGCAGCGTTGAAGTGGGCAGTTATGGCTACACCTTC. This translates into CSVEVGSYGYTF.

This chain connects TRBV25-1 to TRBJ1-2; D call uncertain. CDR3 length: 14 amino acids. The germline V gene has CDR1 MGHDK and CDR2 SYGVNS. V was trimmed by 7 bases and J by 4 bases, leaving 16 bases between them. The CDR3 DNA is TGTGCCAGCACCCCAATCGGGGTCAGCTATGGCTACACCTTC. This sequence encodes CASTPIGVSYGYTF.

The chain combines TRBV6-5 with TRBJ2-3; 9 positions match TRBD2. The CDR3 runs 15 residues. Trimming cost V 4 bases and J 1 base; bases outside gene matches: 3. The germline V gene encodes CDR1 MNHEY and CDR2 SVGAGI. The CDR3 bases are TGTGCCAGCAGTTTAGCTAGCGGGGGCACAGATACGCAGTATTTT. Its protein is CASSLASGGTDTQYF.

V usage is TRBV18 and J usage is TRBJ2-7; 8 bases fit TRBD1. With 2 bases clipped from V and 6 bases from J, the junction kept 12 bases outside the gene matches. The CDR3 runs to 16 residues. Germline V gene data show CDR1 as KGHSH and CDR2 as LQKENI. The CDR3, as DNA: TGTGCCAGCTCACCAACGACAGGGGTACTGTTCGTCGAGCAGTACTTC. Amino acids: CASSPTTGVLFVEQYF. The entire variable domain, with the rest obtained from reference TRBV18 and TRBJ2-7, is as follows: NAGVMQNPRHLVRRRGQEARLRCSPMKGHSHVYWYRQLPEEGLKFMVYLQKENIIDESGMPKERFSAEFPKEGPSILRIQQVVRGDSAAYFCASSPTTGVLFVEQYFGPGTRLTVT.

The chain joins TRBV19 to TRBJ1-4, with a tentative D call TRBD1 (5 bases). The CDR3 spans 14 residues. Trimming pared 6 bases from V and 7 bases from J, leaving 15 bases between. The germline gives CDR1 LNHDA, CDR2 SQIVND (reference sequence). This chain's CDR3 is CASSRDPTGEKLFF. CDR3 DNA: TGTGCCAGTAGCAGGGACCCCACTGGTGAAAAACTGTTTTTT.

There are a few counts of this clone. The V call is TRBV6-5, the J call TRBJ1-2; 7 bases are shared with TRBD1. CDR3 length: 14 residues. V lost 5 bases, J lost 5 bases, and 8 bases stayed unmatched. From germline, CDR1 is MNHEY and CDR2 SVGAGI. The chain's CDR3 is CASSRHRGSYGYTF. The CDR3 DNA follows: TGTGCCAGCAGTCGCCACAGGGGAAGTTATGGCTACACCTTC.

This clone turned up a few times. The V gene is TRBV7-3, the J gene TRBJ2-2, with 9 nucleotides matching TRBD1. V was clipped by 4 bases and J by 0 bases; unmatched bases: 3. Germline V gene lookup returns CDR1 SGHTA and CDR2 FQGTGA. The CDR3 is made up of 16 amino acids. In DNA form, the CDR3 reads TGTGCCAGCAGCTCTACAGGGGGCGCGAACACCGGGGAGCTGTTTTTT. Translated: CASSSTGGANTGELFF. The entire variable domain, with the rest obtained from reference TRBV7-3 and TRBJ2-2, is as follows: GAGVSQTPSNKVTEKGKYVELRCDPISGHTALYWYRQSLGQGPEFLIYFQGTGAADDSGLPNDRFFAVRPEGSVSTLKIQRTERGDSAVYLCASSSTGGANTGELFFGEGSRLTVL.

V gene TRBV15 combines with J gene TRBJ2-5; tentative D call: TRBD2 (6 bases). Trimming took off 5 bases at V and 2 bases at J, with 9 bases between the two ends. The CDR3 loop spans 13 amino acids. Per the germline V gene, CDR1 is LNHNV and CDR2 is YYDKDF (reference sequence). The CDR3 nucleotides are TGTGCCACCAGCCTGGGACTTCAAGAGACCCAGTACTTC. It yields the protein CATSLGLQETQYF.

J is TRBJ2-7 and V is TRBV29-1; D possibly uses TRBD1 or TRBD2 (5 bases each). The germline CDR1 and CDR2 sequences are SQVTM and ANQGSEA. V was shortened by 7 bases and J by 2 bases, with 18 bases between the two germline ends. CDR3 length: 14 residues. The CDR3 DNA sequence: TGCAGCGCCGCCCGGGACGTAGGGACCTACGAGCAGTACTTC. It is translated as CSAARDVGTYEQYF.

This clone was picked up many times. The chain links TRBV10-3 to TRBJ2-5, with D perhaps being TRBD1 or TRBD2 (6 bases each). V was shortened by 7 bases and J by 5 bases, with 14 bases between the two germline ends. The CDR3 consists of 13 residues. Germline CDR1 is ENHRY and CDR2 is SYGVKD. This CDR3 is CAIMRGAGETQYF. DNA of the CDR3: TGTGCCATCATGAGGGGGGCAGGGGAGACCCAGTACTTC.

The chain employs TRBV7-2 and TRBJ2-1, with 12 bases identical to TRBD2. The CDR3 loop spans 19 amino acids. The trim removed 5 bases at V and 6 bases at J, leaving 17 bases unmatched. Looked up from germline, CDR1 is SGHTA and CDR2 is FQGNSA. The CDR3: CASSVHPPSGGAPGNEQFF. The DNA for the CDR3 is TGTGCCAGCAGCGTTCATCCCCCTAGCGGGGGGGCCCCAGGCAATGAGCAGTTCTTC.

This CDR3 reads CASSLGLAGSTGELFF. As DNA, the CDR3 is TGTGCCAGCAGCTTAGGACTAGCGGGCAGTACCGGGGAGCTGTTTTTT. This chain uses TRBV7-6 with TRBJ2-2; 10 bases map to TRBD2. The CDR3 is 16 residues long. CDR1 SGHVS and CDR2 FNYEAQ come from the germline V gene. V lost 1 base to trimming and J lost 5 bases; unmatched junction nucleotides: 4.

The CDR3 is CASSFTDRDEQYF. DNA of the CDR3: TGTGCCAGCAGTTTCACGGACAGGGACGAGCAGTACTTC. V and J are TRBV6-5 and TRBJ2-7; TRBD1 matches at 8 bases. From germline, CDR1 is MNHEY and CDR2 SVGAGI. Unmatched junction bases numbered 4, after V lost 4 bases and J lost 5 bases. CDR3 length: 13 residues.

The V call is TRBV6-4, the J call TRBJ2-1; 8 bases match TRBD2. V trimming: 8 bases; J trimming: 2 bases; junction bases outside the gene matches: 2. This CDR3 has 13 amino acids. CDR1 MRHNA and CDR2 SNTAGT come from the germline V gene. The CDR3 loop reads CASRGGPYNEQFF. The CDR3 DNA is TGTGCCAGCCGGGGGGGCCCCTACAATGAGCAGTTCTTC.

This chain joins TRBV18 and TRBJ1-1, with 7 bases fitting TRBD1. V shed 1 base, J shed 3 bases, and the junction held 2 bases outside the gene matches. Germline V gene lookup returns CDR1 KGHSH and CDR2 LQKENI. There are 14 residues in the CDR3. The DNA for the CDR3 is TGTGCCAGCTCACCACAGGGGGCGGACACTGAAGCTTTCTTT. It codes for CASSPQGADTEAFF.

The rearrangement uses TRBV30 and TRBJ1-2; unclear D gene. In germline, CDR1 is GTSNPN, CDR2 SVGIG (reference sequence). The CDR3 consists of 12 residues. V was trimmed by 7 bases and J by 4 bases, leaving 13 bases between them. CDR3 residues: CAYLVGSYGYTF. CDR3 nucleotide sequence: TGTGCCTACCTGGTCGGGAGCTATGGCTACACCTTC.

This clone was seen only a few times. J is TRBJ2-3 and V is TRBV4-2; 11 positions match TRBD1. The junction had 7 bases not matched to a gene; V was cut back by 3 bases and J by 5 bases. The CDR3 totals 16 residues. Germline loops: CDR1 LGHNA, CDR2 YNFKEQ. CDR3 DNA: TGTGCCAGCAGCCATACGTCCGGGACAGGGGGAGATACGCAGTATTTT. Encoded protein: CASSHTSGTGGDTQYF.

The chain joins TRBV30 to TRBJ1-1; possibly TRBD1 for D (6 bases). The CDR3 loop spans 13 amino acids. CDR1 and CDR2 from the germline V gene are GTSNPN and SVGIG (reference sequence). Trimming pared 2 bases from V and 4 bases from J, leaving 11 bases between. The CDR3 region has the DNA TGTGCCTGGAGTAGTCAGGGGTCCACTGAAGCTTTCTTT. As protein: CAWSSQGSTEAFF.

The DNA for the CDR3 is TGTGCCACGGGGGGGTCCTCAAATCAGCCCCAGCATTTT. It translates to CATGGSSNQPQHF. This chain uses TRBV6-6 with TRBJ1-5; D may be TRBD1 (5 bases). The germline gives CDR1 MNHNY, CDR2 SVGAGI (reference sequence). V lost 10 bases to trimming and J lost 4 bases, with 14 bases between them. The CDR3 loop spans 13 amino acids.

This clone came up a few times. The rearrangement uses TRBV30 and TRBJ1-2, with unresolved D. The germline gives CDR1 GTSNPN, CDR2 SVGIG (reference sequence). The CDR3 is 12 amino acids. Trimming cost V 3 bases and J 3 bases, with 8 bases left between them. CDR3 protein: CAWRAAYYGYTF. CDR3 coding DNA: TGTGCCTGGAGGGCAGCTTACTATGGCTACACCTTC.

On this clone: The same CDR3 can be traced to other DNA sequences in this sample. The chain links TRBV30 to TRBJ1-1, with a possible D match to TRBD1 (6 bases). V was shortened by 1 base and J by 10 bases, with 10 bases between the two germline ends. Germline-derived CDR1 and CDR2 are GTSNPN and SVGIG (reference sequence). The CDR3 sequence is 11 residues long. The DNA of the CDR3 is TGTGCCTGGAGTGCCCAAGGGGGAGCTTTCTTT. Its translation is CAWSAQGGAFF.

The V and J genes are TRBV27 and TRBJ2-7; 10 nucleotides line up with TRBD1. The CDR3 extends over 15 amino acids. Germline V CDR1 and CDR2: MNHEY, SMNVEV (reference sequence). The ends lost 4 bases at V and 4 bases at J; junction bases unmatched: 7. The CDR3 loop is CASSSRTGGSYEQYF. In DNA form, the CDR3 reads TGTGCCAGCAGTTCTCGGACAGGGGGAAGTTACGAGCAGTACTTC.